The TCR beta chain under discussion was sequenced for a study of cytomegalovirus exposure and HLA in healthy donors. Turning to this clone: Its specificity is not known.

PCR involved 60 Vbeta and 13 Jbeta primers. Sequenced by immunoSEQ multiplex PCR; TCRdb stores in-frame clones only, minus some. In the table there are over 150,000 clones, 60% to 85% of which are singletons. General observations from the study: According to a later analysis, most TCR beta chains associated with CMV appeared HLA-restricted.

This TCR derives from a woman in her forties in good health and CMV-seronegative. Sequenced material: PBMCs.

The CDR3 DNA is TGTGCCAGCTCCCACGGACAGGGAGGAACTAATGAAAAACTGTTTTTT. It is translated as CASSHGQGGTNEKLFF. The chain joins TRBV18 to TRBJ1-4, with TRBD1 matching 8 bases. There are 16 residues in the CDR3. Per the germline V gene, CDR1 is KGHSH and CDR2 is LQKENI. The V and J ends lost 6 bases and 1 base, in that order; junction bases with no gene match: 7.